This entry concerns a single T cell receptor (beta chain). There are 12 residues in the CDR3. CDR1 is MNHEY and CDR2 is SVGAGI in the germline V gene. V lost 7 bases, J lost 3 bases, and 10 bases lay in between. This specimen belongs to a study of blood T cell repertoires in COVID-19. Study context: Sites across the United States, Italy and Spain contributed samples from acute and convalescent COVID-19. Nucleic acid was either cDNA or gDNA, and it came from T cells, B-cell-depleted T cells, or PBMCs.

Original data processing: From reference gene primer amplification, estimates of nucleated cell counts were derived. Libraries were prepared by immunoSEQ multiplex PCR; TCRdb keeps only in-frame clonotypes and omits some of them. V, J and clone size are those of that table, while D and trimming were read from the DNA. The table has about 100,000 clones, more than 65% seen once. The sequence came from a man between 65 and 79 years old with active or convalescent COVID-19. Sequencing input: peripheral blood. V usage is TRBV6-5 and J usage is TRBJ2-7; D is uncertain. CDR3 sequence (DNA): TGTGCCAGCACCGGTGTTCACTACGAGCAGTACTTC. It codes for CASTGVHYEQYF.